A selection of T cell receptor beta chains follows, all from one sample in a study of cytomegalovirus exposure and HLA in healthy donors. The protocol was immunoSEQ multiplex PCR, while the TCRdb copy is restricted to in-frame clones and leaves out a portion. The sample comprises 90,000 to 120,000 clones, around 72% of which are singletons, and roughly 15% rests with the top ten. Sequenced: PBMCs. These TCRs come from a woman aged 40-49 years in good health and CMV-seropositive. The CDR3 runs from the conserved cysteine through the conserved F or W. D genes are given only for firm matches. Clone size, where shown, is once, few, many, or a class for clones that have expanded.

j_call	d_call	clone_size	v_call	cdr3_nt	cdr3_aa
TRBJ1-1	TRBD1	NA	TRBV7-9	TGTGCCAGCAGCGAAGGGACAGCAGCTTTCTTT	CASSEGTAAFF
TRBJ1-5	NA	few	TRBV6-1	TGTGCCAGCAGTGAGCAGGCTACCCGCAATCAGCCCCAGCATTTT	CASSEQATRNQPQHF
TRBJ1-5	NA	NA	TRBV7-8	TGTGCCAGCAGCTTAGAGGGAGACTATAGCAATCAGCCCCAGCATTTT	CASSLEGDYSNQPQHF
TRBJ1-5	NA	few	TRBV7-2	TGTGCCAGCAGCCGAGATAGCAATCAGCCCCAGCATTTT	CASSRDSNQPQHF
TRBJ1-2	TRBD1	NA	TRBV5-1	TGCGCCAGCAGCTTGGGACGGGACAGGGGAATCCATGGCTACACCTTC	CASSLGRDRGIHGYTF
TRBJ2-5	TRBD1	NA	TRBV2	TGTGCCAGCAGTGGCGGCAGGGGGCGCGCAGAGACCCAGTACTTC	CASSGGRGRAETQYF
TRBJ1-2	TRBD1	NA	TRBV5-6	TGTGCCAGCAGCTTTATATTTCCGGGACAGGGGGAGAATGGCTACACCTTC	CASSFIFPGQGENGYTF
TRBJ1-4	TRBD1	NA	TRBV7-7	TGTGCTAGCAGCTTAGGACAGGGGATTAATGAAAAACTGTTTTTT	CASSLGQGINEKLFF
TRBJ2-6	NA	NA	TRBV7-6	TGTGCCAGCAGCTTATCGAGTACAGTGGGGGGTACTTCTGGGGCCAACGTCCTGACTTTC	CASSLSSTVGGTSGANVLTF
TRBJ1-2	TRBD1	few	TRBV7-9	TGTGCCAGCAGCTGGGACAGCGTCTATGGCTACACCTTC	CASSWDSVYGYTF
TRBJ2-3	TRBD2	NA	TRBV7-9	TGTGCCAGCAGCTTAACCCCTAGCGGGGGGAACACAGATACGCAGTATTTT	CASSLTPSGGNTDTQYF
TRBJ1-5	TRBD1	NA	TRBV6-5	TGTGCCAGCAGTTACGGGACAGGGGAGGGTCAGCCCCAGCATTTT	CASSYGTGEGQPQHF
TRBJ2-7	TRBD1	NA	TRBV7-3	TGTGCCAGCAGCGCAGGGACAGGGATCAACGAGCAGTACTTC	CASSAGTGINEQYF
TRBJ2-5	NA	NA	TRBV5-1	TGCGCCAGCAGCCCAGTCGGAGGGTATGAGACCCAGTACTTC	CASSPVGGYETQYF
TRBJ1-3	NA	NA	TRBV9	TGTGCCAGCAGCGTAGAACAGAAAGGAAACACCATATATTTT	CASSVEQKGNTIYF
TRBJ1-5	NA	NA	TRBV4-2	TGTGCCAGCAGTCACGGGGGGTTCGGCAATCAGCCCCAGCATTTT	CASSHGGFGNQPQHF
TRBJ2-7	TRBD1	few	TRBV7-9	TGTGCCAGCAGCCCACAGGGGGTCCCCTACGAGCAGTACTTC	CASSPQGVPYEQYF
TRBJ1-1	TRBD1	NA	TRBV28	TGTGCCAGCAGACAGACAGGGGACTCTGAAGCTTTCTTT	CASRQTGDSEAFF
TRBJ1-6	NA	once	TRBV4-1	TGCGCCAGCAGCTTAGGGACAAATAATTCACCCCTCCACTTT	CASSLGTNNSPLHF
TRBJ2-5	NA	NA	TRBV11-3	TGTGCCAGCAGCTTAGGAGCCGCCCAACAAGAGACCCAGTACTTC	CASSLGAAQQETQYF
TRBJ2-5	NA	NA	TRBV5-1	TGCGCCAGCAGCTCGCTTGGGAGTAACCAAGAGACCCAGTACTTC	CASSSLGSNQETQYF
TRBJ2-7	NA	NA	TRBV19	TGTGCCAGTAGTACCTCAGTGCTTGTCTCCTACGAGCAGTACTTC	CASSTSVLVSYEQYF
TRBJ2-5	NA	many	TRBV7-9	TGTGCCAGCAGCTTCAGGGCTGAGGAGACCCAGTACTTC	CASSFRAEETQYF
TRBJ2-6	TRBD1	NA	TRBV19	TGTGCCAGTAGTCTAGGACAGGGGGCTGGGGCCAACGTCCTGACTTTC	CASSLGQGAGANVLTF
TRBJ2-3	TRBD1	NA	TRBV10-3	TGTGCCATCTCGACAGGGGTTAACACAGATACGCAGTATTTT	CAISTGVNTDTQYF
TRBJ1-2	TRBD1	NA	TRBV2	TGTGCCAGCAGTGACAGCACAGGGGTCTATGGCTACACCTTC	CASSDSTGVYGYTF
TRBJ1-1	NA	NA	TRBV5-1	TGCGCCAGCAGCCCGGGACACCAGAACACTGAAGCTTTCTTT	CASSPGHQNTEAFF
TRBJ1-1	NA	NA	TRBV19	TGTGCCAGTAGGAAAGAGAAGATAGTGACTGAAGCTTTCTTT	CASRKEKIVTEAFF
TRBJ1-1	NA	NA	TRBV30	TGTGCCTTTTCGAGGGGGTCGTTGAACACTGAAGCTTTCTTT	CAFSRGSLNTEAFF
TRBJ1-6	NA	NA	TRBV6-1	TGTGCCAGCAGGAACCCCTCTAAGGGGTCACCCCTCCACTTT	CASRNPSKGSPLHF
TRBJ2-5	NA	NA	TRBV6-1	TGTGCCAGCAGTTCCCTCTACATGGGAGGTGGGATCCAGTACTTC	CASSSLYMGGGIQYF